This passage covers 16 T cell receptor beta chains from one sample sequenced in a study of cytomegalovirus exposure and HLA in healthy donors. Using immunoSEQ multiplex PCR, the repertoire was profiled, and TCRdb retains in-frame clones only, with some absent. The table lists 150,000 to 250,000 clones, 75% to 85% of them singletons. Input material: PBMCs. The receptors come from a woman in her twenties or thirties in good health and CMV-seropositive.

This chain joins TRBV6-6 and TRBJ1-2, with no clear D. The CDR3 is 13 residues long. Deletions cut 6 bases from V and 0 bases from J, with 8 bases between. CDR1 is MNHNY and CDR2 is SVGAGI in the germline V gene (reference sequence). In DNA form, the CDR3 reads TGTGCCAGCAGCCCTTCAGCTAACTATGGCTACACCTTC. The encoded protein is CASSPSANYGYTF.

The chain employs TRBV27 and TRBJ2-7, with TRBD1 matching 12 bases. Germline V gene sequence: CDR1 MNHEY, CDR2 SMNVEV (reference sequence). The CDR3 is 20 residues long. V shed 5 bases, J shed 0 bases, and the junction held 17 bases outside the gene matches. The CDR3 sequence is CASSPHVPGQGAYYSYEQYF. The CDR3 bases are TGTGCCAGCAGTCCACACGTCCCGGGACAGGGGGCTTACTACTCCTACGAGCAGTACTTC.

The rearrangement uses TRBV29-1 and TRBJ1-3; possible D gene TRBD1, 6 bases. Between the trimmed V and J ends, which lost 7 bases and 3 bases, there was a span of 16 bases. The CDR3 loop spans 14 amino acids. The germline gives CDR1 SQVTM, CDR2 ANQGSEA. The CDR3 nucleotides are TGCAGCGCTGGGTCAGGGGTTGGTGGAAACACCATATATTTT. It yields the protein CSAGSGVGGNTIYF.

The chain links TRBV9 to TRBJ2-2; TRBD1 matches at 9 bases. Germline trimming cut 2 bases from V and 5 bases from J; bases unmatched to any gene: 4. CDR3 length equals 15 residues. The germline CDR1 and CDR2 sequences are SGDLS and YYNGEE. CDR3 DNA: TGTGCCAGCAGCGTCGGACAGGGGTCAACCGGGGAGCTGTTTTTT. Translated, it gives CASSVGQGSTGELFF.

The CDR3 reads CAISDYSGSNSYEQYF. The CDR3 nucleotides read TGTGCCATCAGTGATTACAGCGGGAGTAATTCCTACGAGCAGTACTTC. The chain employs TRBV10-3 and TRBJ2-7, with 8 bases matching TRBD2. V lost 3 bases to trimming and J lost 1 base; unmatched junction nucleotides: 8. Germline CDR1 reads ENHRY; CDR2 reads SYGVKD. The CDR3 loop spans 16 amino acids.

The gene calls are TRBV2 and TRBJ2-3, with 9 bases matching TRBD1. With 6 bases clipped from V and 4 bases from J, the junction kept 8 bases outside the gene matches. The CDR3 consists of 15 residues. Germline CDR1 and CDR2: SNHLY and FYNNEI. In DNA form, the CDR3 reads TGTGCCAGCAGCGGGACAGGGACTTTGGCAGATACGCAGTATTTT. Encoded protein: CASSGTGTLADTQYF.

V gene TRBV5-1 combines with J gene TRBJ2-1, with a weak D call TRBD2 (5 bases). The germline CDR1 and CDR2 sequences are SGHRS and YFSETQ. Trimming took 1 base from V and 0 from J, leaving 5 bases between them. The CDR3 contains 14 residues. The chain's CDR3 is CASSLRDSYNEQFF. The CDR3 DNA reads TGCGCCAGCAGCTTGCGGGACTCCTACAATGAGCAGTTCTTC. Together with reference TRBV5-1 and TRBJ2-1, the CDR3 gives the full variable domain: KAGVTQTPRYLIKTRGQQVTLSCSPISGHRSVSWYQQTPGQGLQFLFEYFSETQRNKGNFPGRFSGRQFSNSRSEMNVSTLELGDSALYLCASSLRDSYNEQFFGPGTRLTVL.

This clone was found a few times. The rearrangement uses TRBV19 and TRBJ1-1; D is uncertain. Germline loops: CDR1 LNHDA, CDR2 SQIVND (reference sequence). V lost 0 bases, J lost 9 bases, and 8 bases lay in between. CDR3 length equals 12 residues. CDR3: CASSIDRFQAFF. CDR3 sequence (DNA): TGTGCCAGTAGTATAGACAGATTCCAAGCTTTCTTT.

The chain combines TRBV2 with TRBJ2-7, with D possibly being TRBD1 (6 bases). CDR3 length: 13 amino acids. Trimming removed 2 bases from V and 3 bases from J, with 8 bases in between. CDR1 is SNHLY, CDR2 FYNNEI, per germline. CDR3 in amino acids: CASSEMDSYEQYF. CDR3 DNA: TGTGCCAGCAGTGAAATGGACAGCTACGAGCAGTACTTC.

The gene calls are TRBV30 and TRBJ1-4, with TRBD1 matching 11 bases. CDR1 GTSNPN and CDR2 SVGIG come from the germline V gene (reference sequence). The J segment lost 0 bases and the V segment lost 4 bases, leaving 7 bases of the junction unmatched. The CDR3 sequence is 17 residues long. This CDR3 reads CAWNGQGAKATNEKLFF. CDR3 coding DNA: TGTGCCTGGAACGGACAGGGGGCAAAGGCAACTAATGAAAAACTGTTTTTT.

The V and J genes are TRBV7-9 and TRBJ2-7, with a possible D match to TRBD2 (5 bases). V was shortened by 3 bases and J by 1 base, with 7 bases between the two germline ends. This CDR3 comprises 13 residues. Germline CDR1 SEHNR, CDR2 FQNEAQ (reference sequence). CDR3 sequence (DNA): TGTGCCAGCAGCTTCGGAGGTTCCTACGAGCAGTACTTC. Its protein product is CASSFGGSYEQYF.

The V and J genes are TRBV7-2 and TRBJ2-7, with TRBD1 as a possible D gene (7 bases). Trimming removed 1 base at V and 3 bases at J, with 13 bases between. CDR1 is SGHTA, CDR2 FQGNSA, per germline. This CDR3 spans 15 amino acids. The CDR3 nucleotides are TGTGCCAGCAGCTTAGTAGCCAGGGGGGACTACGAGCAGTACTTC. It encodes CASSLVARGDYEQYF. The variable domain in full, with the rest retrieved from reference TRBV7-2 and TRBJ2-7, is GAGVSQSPSNKVTEKGKDVELRCDPISGHTALYWYRQSLGQGLEFLIYFQGNSAPDKSGLPSDRFSAERTGGSVSTLTIQRTQQEDSAVYLCASSLVARGDYEQYFGPGTRLTVT.

The rearrangement links TRBV7-2 to TRBJ2-1, with TRBD1 matching over 8 bases. From germline, CDR1 is SGHTA and CDR2 FQGNSA. This CDR3 has 13 amino acids. The J segment lost 9 bases and the V segment lost 3 bases, leaving 4 bases of the junction unmatched. CDR3 in DNA: TGTGCCAGCAGCTTTAGACAGGGGACTGAGCAGTTCTTC. This codes for CASSFRQGTEQFF.

V usage is TRBV11-2 and J usage is TRBJ2-6; 9 positions agree with TRBD1. CDR3 size: 14 residues. After removal of 6 bases from V and 10 bases from J, the junction contained 7 bases not matched to a gene. Germline CDR1 and CDR2: SGHAT and FQNNGV. The CDR3 DNA sequence: TGTGCCAGCAGACATACCGGGACAGGGAACGTCCTGACTTTC. Translation gives CASRHTGTGNVLTF.

The chain carries TRBV9 and TRBJ2-7; no reliable D call. V was cut by 0 bases and J by 3 bases, with 10 bases left in between. Per the germline V gene, CDR1 is SGDLS and CDR2 is YYNGEE. The CDR3 is made up of 14 amino acids. CDR3 in amino acids: CASSVGPGYYEQYF. The CDR3 coding sequence is TGTGCCAGCAGCGTAGGCCCAGGATACTACGAGCAGTACTTC. The variable domain in full, with the rest retrieved from reference TRBV9 and TRBJ2-7, is DSGVTQTPKHLITATGQRVTLRCSPRSGDLSVYWYQQSLDQGLQFLIQYYNGEERAKGNILERFSAQQFPDLHSELNLSSLELGDSALYFCASSVGPGYYEQYFGPGTRLTVT.

This chain links TRBV2 with TRBJ1-1, with 9 bases that match TRBD1. Losses at the gene ends were 4 bases for V and 1 base for J; bases not matched to a gene: 7. The CDR3 totals 16 residues. In germline, CDR1 is SNHLY, CDR2 FYNNEI. This CDR3 is CASSAGTGKWNTEAFF. Here the CDR3 DNA reads TGTGCCAGCAGTGCCGGGACAGGGAAATGGAACACTGAAGCTTTCTTT. The full variable domain, in which reference TRBV2 and TRBJ1-1 provide the parts outside the CDR3, is EPEVTQTPSHQVTQMGQEVILRCVPISNHLYFYWYRQILGQKVEFLVSFYNNEISEKSEIFDDQFSVERPDGSNFTLKIRSTKLEDSAMYFCASSAGTGKWNTEAFFGQGTRLTVV.